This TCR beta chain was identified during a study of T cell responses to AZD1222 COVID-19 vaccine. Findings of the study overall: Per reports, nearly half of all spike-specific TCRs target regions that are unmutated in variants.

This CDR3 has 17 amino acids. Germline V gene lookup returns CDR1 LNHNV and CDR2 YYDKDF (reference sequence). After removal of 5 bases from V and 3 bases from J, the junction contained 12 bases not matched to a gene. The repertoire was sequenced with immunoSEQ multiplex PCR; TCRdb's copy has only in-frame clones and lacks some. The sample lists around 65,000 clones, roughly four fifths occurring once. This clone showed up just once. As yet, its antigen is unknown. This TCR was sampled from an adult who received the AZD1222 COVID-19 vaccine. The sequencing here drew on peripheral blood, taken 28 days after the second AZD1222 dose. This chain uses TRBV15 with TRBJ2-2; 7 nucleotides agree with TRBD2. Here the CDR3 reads CATSPYFPSGDTGELFF. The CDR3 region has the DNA TGTGCCACCAGCCCCTACTTTCCTAGCGGAGACACCGGGGAGCTGTTTTTT.